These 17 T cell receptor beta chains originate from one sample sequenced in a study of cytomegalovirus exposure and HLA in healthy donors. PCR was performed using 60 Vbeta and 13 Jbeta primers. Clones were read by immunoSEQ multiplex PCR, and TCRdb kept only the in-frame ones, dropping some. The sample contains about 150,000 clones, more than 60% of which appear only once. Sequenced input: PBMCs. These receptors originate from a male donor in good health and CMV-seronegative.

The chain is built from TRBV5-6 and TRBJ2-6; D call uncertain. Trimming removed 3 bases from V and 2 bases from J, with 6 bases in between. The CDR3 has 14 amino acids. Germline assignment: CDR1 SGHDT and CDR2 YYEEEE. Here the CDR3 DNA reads TGTGCCAGCAGCTACAATACTGGGGCCAACGTCCTGACTTTC. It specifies CASSYNTGANVLTF.

The CDR3 reads CASSAGTGPYEQYF. DNA of the CDR3: TGTGCCAGCAGCGCCGGGACAGGGCCCTACGAGCAGTACTTC. The chain recombines TRBV7-2 with TRBJ2-5; the match to TRBD1 covers 9 bases. Matching the DNA end better, TRBJ2-7 makes the J call doubtful. The CDR3 extends over 14 amino acids. Germline V gives CDR1 SGHTA, CDR2 FQGNSA.

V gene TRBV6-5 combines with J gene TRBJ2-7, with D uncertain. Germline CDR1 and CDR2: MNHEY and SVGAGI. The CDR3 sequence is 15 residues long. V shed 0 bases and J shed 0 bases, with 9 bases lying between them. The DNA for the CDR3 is TGTGCCAGCAGTTACTCTTGGCAGGCCTCCTACGAGCAGTACTTC. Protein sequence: CASSYSWQASYEQYF.

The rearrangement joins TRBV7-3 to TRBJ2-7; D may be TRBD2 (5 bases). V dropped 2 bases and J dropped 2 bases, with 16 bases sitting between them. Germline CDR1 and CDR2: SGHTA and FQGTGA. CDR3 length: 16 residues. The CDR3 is CASSLLPETGTYEQYF. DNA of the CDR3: TGTGCCAGCAGCTTATTACCGGAGACGGGGACCTACGAGCAGTACTTC.

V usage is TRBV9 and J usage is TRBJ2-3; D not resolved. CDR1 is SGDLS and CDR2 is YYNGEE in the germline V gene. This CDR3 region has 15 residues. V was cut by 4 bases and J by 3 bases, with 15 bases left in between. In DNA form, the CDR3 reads TGTGCCAGCAGCTACTCCCCCACTGCGACAGATACGCAGTATTTT. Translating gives CASSYSPTATDTQYF.

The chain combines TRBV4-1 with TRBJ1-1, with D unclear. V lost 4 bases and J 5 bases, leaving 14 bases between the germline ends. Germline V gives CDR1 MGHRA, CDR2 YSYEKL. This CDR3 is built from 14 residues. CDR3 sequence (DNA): TGCGCCAGCAGCCCCTCACGGGGAGCGACTGAAGCTTTCTTT. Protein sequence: CASSPSRGATEAFF.

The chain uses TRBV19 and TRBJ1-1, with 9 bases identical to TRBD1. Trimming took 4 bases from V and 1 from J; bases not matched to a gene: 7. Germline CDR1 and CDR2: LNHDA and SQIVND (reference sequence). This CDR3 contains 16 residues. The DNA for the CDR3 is TGTGCCAGTAGTACAGGACAGGGGAGGCAGAACACTGAAGCTTTCTTT. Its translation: CASSTGQGRQNTEAFF.

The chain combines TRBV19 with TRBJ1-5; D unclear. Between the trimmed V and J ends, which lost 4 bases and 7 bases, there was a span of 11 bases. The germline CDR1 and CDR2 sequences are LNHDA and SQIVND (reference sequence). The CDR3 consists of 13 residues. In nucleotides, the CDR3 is TGTGCCAGTAGTACCCTGTCTGGCCAGCCCCAGCATTTT. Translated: CASSTLSGQPQHF.

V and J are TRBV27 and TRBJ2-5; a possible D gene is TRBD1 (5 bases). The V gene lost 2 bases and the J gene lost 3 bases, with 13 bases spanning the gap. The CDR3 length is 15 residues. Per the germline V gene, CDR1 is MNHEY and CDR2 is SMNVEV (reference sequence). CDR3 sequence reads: CASSLNAGRKETQYF. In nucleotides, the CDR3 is TGTGCCAGCAGTTTAAACGCAGGGCGAAAAGAGACCCAGTACTTC.

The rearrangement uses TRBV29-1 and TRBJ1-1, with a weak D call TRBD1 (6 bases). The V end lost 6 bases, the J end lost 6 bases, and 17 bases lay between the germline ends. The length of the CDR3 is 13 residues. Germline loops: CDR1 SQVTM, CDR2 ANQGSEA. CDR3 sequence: CSVGGRGAPEAFF. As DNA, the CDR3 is TGCAGCGTCGGAGGGCGGGGGGCCCCTGAAGCTTTCTTT. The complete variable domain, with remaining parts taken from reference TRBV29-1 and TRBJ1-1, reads SAVISQKPSRDICQRGTSLTIQCQVDSQVTMMFWYRQQPGQSLTLIATANQGSEATYESGFVIDKFPISRPNLTFSTLTVSNMSPEDSSIYLCSVGGRGAPEAFFGQGTRLTVV.

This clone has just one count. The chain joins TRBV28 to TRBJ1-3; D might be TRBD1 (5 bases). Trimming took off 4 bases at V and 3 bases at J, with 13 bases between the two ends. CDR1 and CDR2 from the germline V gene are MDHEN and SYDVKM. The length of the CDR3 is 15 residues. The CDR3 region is CASSSGGARGNTIYF. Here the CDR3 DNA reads TGTGCCAGCAGTTCGGGAGGGGCCCGTGGAAACACCATATATTTT.

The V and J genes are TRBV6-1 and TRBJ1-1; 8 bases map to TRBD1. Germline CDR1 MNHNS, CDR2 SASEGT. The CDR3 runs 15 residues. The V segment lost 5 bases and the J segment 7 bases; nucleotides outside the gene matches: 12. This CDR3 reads CASSRAGGSVIEAFF. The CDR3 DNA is TGTGCCAGCAGTCGGGCAGGGGGCTCTGTCATTGAAGCTTTCTTT.

The CDR3 sequence is CASSPGTGINYGYTF. For the CDR3, the DNA is TGTGCCAGCAGCCCCGGGACAGGGATTAACTATGGCTACACCTTC. The chain is built from TRBV11-2 and TRBJ1-2; TRBD1 matches 9 bases. V shed 5 bases and J 1 base; nucleotides not matched to a gene: 5. The CDR3 extends over 15 amino acids. CDR1 and CDR2 (germline): SGHAT, FQNNGV.

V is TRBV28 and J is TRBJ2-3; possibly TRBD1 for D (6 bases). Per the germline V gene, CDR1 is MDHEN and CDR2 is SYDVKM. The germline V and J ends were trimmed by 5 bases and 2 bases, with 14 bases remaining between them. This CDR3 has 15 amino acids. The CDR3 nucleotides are TGTGCCAGCAGTAACGACAGGTTACACACAGATACGCAGTATTTT. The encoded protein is CASSNDRLHTDTQYF.

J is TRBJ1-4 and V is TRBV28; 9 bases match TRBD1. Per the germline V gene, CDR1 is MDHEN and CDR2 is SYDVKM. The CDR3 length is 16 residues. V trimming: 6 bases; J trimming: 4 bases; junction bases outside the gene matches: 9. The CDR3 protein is CASSRPPGQGNEKLFF. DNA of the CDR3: TGTGCCAGCAGCCGCCCACCGGGACAGGGTAATGAAAAACTGTTTTTT.

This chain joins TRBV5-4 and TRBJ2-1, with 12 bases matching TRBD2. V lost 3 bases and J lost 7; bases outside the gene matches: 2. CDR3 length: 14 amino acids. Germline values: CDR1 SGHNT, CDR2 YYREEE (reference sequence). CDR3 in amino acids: CASSSGLAGNEQFF. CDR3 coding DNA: TGTGCCAGCAGCTCAGGACTAGCGGGGAATGAGCAGTTCTTC. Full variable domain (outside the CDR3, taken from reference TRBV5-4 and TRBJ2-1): ETGVTQSPTHLIKTRGQQVTLRCSSQSGHNTVSWYQQALGQGPQFIFQYYREEENGRGNFPPRFSGLQFPNYSSELNVNALELDDSALYLCASSSGLAGNEQFFGPGTRLTVL.

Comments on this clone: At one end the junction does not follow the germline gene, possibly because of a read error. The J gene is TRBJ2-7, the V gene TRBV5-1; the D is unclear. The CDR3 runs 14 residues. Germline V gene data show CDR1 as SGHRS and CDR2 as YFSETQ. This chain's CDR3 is CASSLGLVTYAQYF. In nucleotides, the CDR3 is TGCGCCAGCAGCTTGGGACTGGTAACTTACGCGCAGTACTTC. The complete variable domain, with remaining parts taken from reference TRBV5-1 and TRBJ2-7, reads KAGVTQTPRYLIKTRGQQVTLSCSPISGHRSVSWYQQTPGQGLQFLFEYFSETQRNKGNFPGRFSGRQFSNSRSEMNVSTLELGDSALYLCASSLGLVTYAQYFGPGTRLTVT.